One TCR beta chain is described in this entry. Its antigen remains unidentified. Base qualities are not at hand, and no much larger clone is one base apart. Library preparation employed 5' RACE. The listed sequencing device is Illumina HiSeq 2500. A second about 7 to 11 cycle PCR used a sample-barcoded 5' primer and a J-beta primer mix. A template-switch 5' adaptor carrying 12 random nucleotides introduced a unique molecular identifier onto each TCR beta cDNA molecule. Each sample yielded at least 3 million CDR3-containing paired-end reads. All of the RNA was converted into first-strand cDNA using the Mint cDNA synthesis kit, with a TRBC-specific oligonucleotide serving as the primer. All cDNA was treated with uracil-DNA glycosylase and then went through a first 18-cycle PCR with the universal primers M1SS and BC2_uni_R. Under the source paper's analysis protocol: Each sample was normalized by randomly selecting 1 million high-quality reads, each carrying a distinct molecular identifier. Reads with shared molecular identifiers were discarded instead of being binned into consensus sequences. MiTCR, set to a Q25 quality threshold and the strictest error-elimination algorithm, was used for CDR3 identification, clonotype clustering and error correction. A nonparametric unseen species model with Euler transformation was used to estimate lower-bound total TCR beta diversity. The public reads were reprocessed in TCRdb via fastp at Q25 and MiXCR, keeping in-frame beta chains. CDR3 protein sequences are deduplicated, and each keeps its most common genes and DNA. The V and J calls shown here were made by TCRdb, not taken from the authors' results. The sample data list about 830,000 distinct CDR3 sequences, and around 62% of these were observed just once. Around a quarter of the sample is in the top ten clones.

The donors were 40 or so Caucasian individuals from Russia, aged roughly 6 to 100 years, who were systemically healthy. About 9.8 milliliters of peripheral blood were drawn from each donor into EDTA-treated Vacutainer tubes. Ficoll-Paque density-gradient centrifugation was used to isolate PBMCs, with at least 7 million per sample. Trizol reagent was used to extract total RNA from PBMCs, with at least 5 micrograms per sample. The percentages of naive CD45RAhigh/CD27high T cells were determined by flow cytometry on a PBMC aliquot from every donor. This sample is part of a study of blood T cells in healthy people across ages (dated by TCRdb to the mid-2010s). Context from the whole study: Template switching captured roughly one uniquely barcoded TCR beta cDNA molecule per two T cells in model experiments. The study measured age-related changes in TCR beta repertoire diversity using deep sequencing normalized with unique cDNA molecular identifiers. Donors were grouped into four age groups: young (average 16 years), middle-aged (under 40), aged (62) and long-lived (approximately 82). Donors of different ages were randomly distributed across sequencing lanes to avoid experimental bias. Two additional independent replicas of 1 million unique cDNA reads from the same blood draw were analyzed for two donors (one aged 18 to 30 and one aged 80 or older). Paper-wide results and their limitations: Compared with the aged group, the long-lived group had more naive CD4+ T cells, fewer expanded clones and increased TCR diversity, suggesting age selection. Observed TCR beta diversity per million T cells fell roughly linearly with age, and a significant reduction was already apparent by age roughly 40. Since profiling was done on bulk unsorted PBMCs, naive and antigen-experienced compartments could not be conclusively compared. Because the CMV infection status of the donors was unknown, age-related changes in expanded clonotypes may potentially have been confounded. There was a strong correlation between observed TCR beta diversity and the percentage of naive T cells measured by flow cytometry. Estimates of total diversity based on one million sequenced T cells were regarded as lower bounds and as underestimates.

The CDR1 and CDR2 encoded by the germline V gene (reference sequence) are DFQATT and SNEGSKA. Inclusive of the bounding cysteine and phenylalanine, the CDR3 is 15 residues long. The sequence is cut down to CDR3 DNA, 45 bases in frame from base 1. The V end gives up 4 bases and the J end 4 bases, leaving 10 bases in the junction not matched to a gene. The clonotype comes from a man between 25 and 39 years old in good health. In this chain, TRBV20-1 is recombined with TRBJ1-5, and 7 bases in between align with TRBD1. The sample consisted of blood. The sequence in DNA is TGCAGTGCTACACCCGGGGACAGAGATAATCAGCCCCAGCATTTT. Its protein is CSATPGDRDNQPQHF.